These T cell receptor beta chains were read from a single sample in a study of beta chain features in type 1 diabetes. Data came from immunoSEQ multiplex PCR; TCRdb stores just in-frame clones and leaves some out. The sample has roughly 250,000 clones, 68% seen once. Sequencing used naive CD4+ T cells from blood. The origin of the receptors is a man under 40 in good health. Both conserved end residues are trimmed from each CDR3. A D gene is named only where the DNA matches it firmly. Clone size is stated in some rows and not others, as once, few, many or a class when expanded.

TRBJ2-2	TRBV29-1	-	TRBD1	SVEGGQGAYGELF
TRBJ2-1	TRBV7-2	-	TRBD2	ASSLTGRADNEQF
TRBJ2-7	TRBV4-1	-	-	ASSQGRARGSYEQY
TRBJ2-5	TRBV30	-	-	AWKGGPRETQY
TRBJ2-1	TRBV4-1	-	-	ASSQVLGNEQF
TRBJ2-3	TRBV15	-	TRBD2	ATSRDHGKRGFTDTQY
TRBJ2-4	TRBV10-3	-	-	ATGTAKNIQY
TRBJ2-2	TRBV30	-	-	ASRTRGIGELF
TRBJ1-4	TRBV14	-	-	ASSQNF
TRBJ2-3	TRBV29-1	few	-	SVELTFSTDTQY
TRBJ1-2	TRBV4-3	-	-	ASSQGTWGYGYT
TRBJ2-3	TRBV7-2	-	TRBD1	ASSTGTGGSDTQY
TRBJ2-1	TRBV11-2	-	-	ASSSPRGHNEQF
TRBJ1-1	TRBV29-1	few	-	SVEEGYRDTEAF
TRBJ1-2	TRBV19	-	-	ASKGRPHGYT
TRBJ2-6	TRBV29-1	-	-	SVDPTGTSLT
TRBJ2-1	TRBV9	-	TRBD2	ASSVVRTSPNANEQF
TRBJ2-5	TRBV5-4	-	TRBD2	ASSTSPLAGNEETQY
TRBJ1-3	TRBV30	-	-	AWRAGQTLNTIY
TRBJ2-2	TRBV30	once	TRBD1	AWNGQGYTGELF
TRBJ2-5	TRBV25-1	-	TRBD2	ASSEGTSGRETQY
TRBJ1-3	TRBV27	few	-	ASRGLSGNTIY
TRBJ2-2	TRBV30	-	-	AWSVRGYMTGELF
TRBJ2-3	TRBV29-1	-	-	SVAPGTGKDTQY
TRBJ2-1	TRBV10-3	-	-	AISPRADSSYNEQF
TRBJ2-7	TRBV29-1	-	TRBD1	SVAGQGTYEQY
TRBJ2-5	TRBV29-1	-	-	SVELRQRPIKY
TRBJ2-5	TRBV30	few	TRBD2	AWTQGLAGGETQY
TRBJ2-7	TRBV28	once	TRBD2	ASNEREGEQY
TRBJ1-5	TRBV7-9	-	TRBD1	ASSQNRGVRNQPQH
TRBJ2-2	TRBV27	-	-	ASRPRVSGTGELF
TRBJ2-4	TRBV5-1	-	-	ASSLDGILAKNIQY
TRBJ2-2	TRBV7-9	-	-	ASSLVQIRNTGELF
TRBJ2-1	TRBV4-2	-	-	ASSHGLYNEQF
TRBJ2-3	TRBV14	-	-	ASRGSYTLDTQY
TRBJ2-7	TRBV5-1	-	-	ASSLASAGLREQY